This T cell receptor beta chain was found in a study of blood T cells in healthy people across ages. Study results and limitations: Estimated diversity across one million T cells was deemed an underestimate.

Worth noting for this clonotype: Its cognate antigen is unknown.

Caucasian individuals from Russia who were healthy and aged 6 to 90 acted as donors. Each donor gave roughly 9.1 milliliters of peripheral blood. The authors ran a second PCR of about 6 to 11 cycles using a sample-barcoded 5' primer and a J-beta primer mix. TCRdb recomputed calls from the 5' RACE reads with MiXCR, one row per CDR3 protein. In the table there are approximately 1.5 million distinct CDR3 sequences, 42% of which are singletons. V shed 6 bases and J shed 4 bases, with 15 bases lying between them. The CDR3 totals 13 residues. Germline CDR1 DFQATT, CDR2 SNEGSKA (reference sequence). Sequenced input: blood. The sequence was collected from a woman between 18 and 29 years old in good health. The chain joins TRBV20-1 to TRBJ1-1, with D uncertain. The CDR3, as DNA: TGCAGTGCAAGGCGCCCCCCAAGCACTGAAGCTTTCTTT. Its protein product is CSARRPPSTEAFF.